Listed below are T cell receptor beta chains from one sample, sequenced in a study of CD8 T cells in Susac syndrome. A single record per CDR3 protein comes from TCRdb applying MiXCR to the immunoSEQ multiplex PCR reads. The repertoire has some 150,000 distinct CDR3 sequences, 90% to 96% of them found once; the top ten carry roughly 0.08%. Sequenced input: CD4+ T cells from PBMCs. These receptors all come from a human donor with Susac syndrome. The CDR3 runs from the conserved cysteine through the conserved F or W. A D gene is named only where the DNA matches it firmly. The listing skips clone size in some rows; elsewhere it reads once, few, many or a size class.

j_gene | d_gene | v_gene | abundance | CDR3nt | CDR3aa
TRBJ1-2 | TRBD1 | TRBV3-1 | - | TGTGCCAGCAGCCAGGCCCGGGACAGCTATGGCTACACCTTC | CASSQARDSYGYTF
TRBJ2-5 | - | TRBV27 | - | TGTGCCAGCAGTTTATCGGAGGGGGGGACCCAGTACTTC | CASSLSEGGTQYF
TRBJ2-3 | - | TRBV7-2 | - | TGTGCCAGCAGCCTTGCCACGGATACGCAGTATTTT | CASSLATDTQYF
TRBJ2-7 | TRBD1 | TRBV12-3/TRBV12-4 | - | TGTGCCAGCAGTGGGGACAGGGAAGTCTACGAGCAGTACTTC | CASSGDREVYEQYF
TRBJ2-7 | - | TRBV20-1 | once | TGCAGTGCTAGAGATCCAGCGGCCAGCTCCTACGAGCAGTACTTC | CSARDPAASSYEQYF
TRBJ1-2 | TRBD1 | TRBV6-2/TRBV6-3 | - | TGTGCCAGCAGTTGGGGACAGCGGAACGTATACGGCTACACCTTC | CASSWGQRNVYGYTF
TRBJ2-7 | - | TRBV20-1 | once | TGCAGTGCCGTTTGGGTGAGGGAGCAGTACTTC | CSAVWVREQYF
TRBJ2-5 | TRBD2 | TRBV5-1 | - | TGCGCCAGCAGAGGGAAAAGCGGGGTGCACCAAGAGACCCAGTACTTC | CASRGKSGVHQETQYF
TRBJ1-1 | TRBD1 | TRBV6-4 | - | TGTGCCAGCAGCATTAACGCGGGACAGGGGGACACTGAAGCTTTCTTT | CASSINAGQGDTEAFF
TRBJ2-7 | - | TRBV6-4 | - | TGTGCCAACCAGGGACATGGCTCCTACGAGCAGTACTTC | CANQGHGSYEQYF
TRBJ2-7 | - | TRBV20-1 | - | TGCAGTGCTGGGACAATGTCCTACGAGCAGTACTTC | CSAGTMSYEQYF
TRBJ2-2 | - | TRBV7-2 | - | TGTGCCAGCAGCCAAGGAAGGATCGCCGGGGAGCTGTTTTTT | CASSQGRIAGELFF
TRBJ2-7 | - | TRBV7-9 | - | TGTGCCAGCAGCCCATCCCGGCGGGCAGGCAACTCCTACGAGCAGTACTTC | CASSPSRRAGNSYEQYF
TRBJ2-1 | TRBD2 | TRBV3-1 | - | TGTGCCAGCAGCCAGGGTCGCGGGAGGGAGCAGTTCTTC | CASSQGRGREQFF
TRBJ2-2 | - | TRBV12-3/TRBV12-4 | - | TGTGCCAGCAGTTTTTGGATAGCCGGGGAGCTGTTTTTT | CASSFWIAGELFF
TRBJ2-6 | - | TRBV5-1 | - | TGCGCCAGCAGCCGCCGGGGGTTTGGTGAGCTCTCTGGGGCCAACGTCCTGACTTTC | CASSRRGFGELSGANVLTF
TRBJ2-5 | - | TRBV9 | - | TGTGCCAGCAGCGTAGCCCCCGGGCCCAAAGAGACCCAGTACTTC | CASSVAPGPKETQYF
TRBJ1-3 | - | TRBV20-1 | - | TGCAGTGCTATGTCGACTTCCGGAAACACCATATATTTT | CSAMSTSGNTIYF
TRBJ2-7 | TRBD1 | TRBV5-1 | - | TGCGCCAGCAAACAGGCCGGGACAGGGTACCACGAGCAGTACTTC | CASKQAGTGYHEQYF
TRBJ2-7 | TRBD2 | TRBV29-1 | - | TGCAGCGTTGTATTCGGGGGGAGGTACGAGCAGTACTTC | CSVVFGGRYEQYF
TRBJ2-3 | TRBD2 | TRBV3-1 | - | TGTGCCAGCAGCCCCTCCCGGGGGGGCTCAACGCAGTATTTT | CASSPSRGGSTQYF
TRBJ2-1 | TRBD1 | TRBV4-1 | - | TGCGCCAGCAGCCAAGTGGGACAGGGGAGTCGGAATGAGCAGTTCTTC | CASSQVGQGSRNEQFF
TRBJ1-2 | - | TRBV11-2 | - | TGTGCCAGCAGCTTAGTTCCCGTTTATGGCTACACCTTC | CASSLVPVYGYTF
TRBJ1-6 | - | TRBV7-9 | - | TGTGCCAGCAGCCAGACAGACAGTAGATCACCCCTCCACTTT | CASSQTDSRSPLHF
TRBJ1-5 | - | TRBV28 | - | TGTGCCAGCAGTTCTGGGCAGCCCCAGCATTTT | CASSSGQPQHF
TRBJ2-1 | - | TRBV2 | - | TGTGCCAGCAGGCAGGGTTCCTACAATGAGCAGTTCTTC | CASRQGSYNEQFF
TRBJ2-5 | - | TRBV30 | once | TGTGCCCGGAGTATGGCAGCGGCACAAGAGACCCAGTACTTC | CARSMAAAQETQYF
TRBJ2-7 | - | TRBV28 | - | TGTGCCAGCAGTTTGGGGGGGGCAGAGAGCTCCTACGAGCAGTACTTC | CASSLGGAESSYEQYF
TRBJ1-5 | - | TRBV4-1 | - | TGCGCCAGCAGCCGCCTCCTGGGTCCACAGCCCCAGCATTTT | CASSRLLGPQPQHF
TRBJ1-2 | - | TRBV12-5 | - | TGTGCTAGTGGTTTGGCGACAGCTCCTTATGGCTACACCTTC | CASGLATAPYGYTF
TRBJ1-5 | TRBD1 | TRBV28 | - | TGTGCCAGCAGTGCCAGGGGGCAGATCAATCAGCCCCAGCATTTT | CASSARGQINQPQHF
TRBJ2-3 | TRBD2 | TRBV5-1 | - | TGCGCCAGCAATCGGGGGGCAGATACGCAGTATTTT | CASNRGADTQYF
TRBJ2-2 | TRBD2 | TRBV3-1 | - | TGTGCCAGCAGCCTATTTCCCACTAGCGGGAGGGCCTTAGGCGGGGAGCTGTTTTTT | CASSLFPTSGRALGGELFF
TRBJ1-1 | - | TRBV25-1 | - | TGTGCCAGCAGGGAAACAGGGTTGGACACTGAAGCTTTCTTT | CASRETGLDTEAFF
TRBJ2-1 | TRBD2 | TRBV12-3/TRBV12-4 | - | TGTGCCAGCAGTCCGGGGGGGACTAGTCTCGATGAGCAGTTCTTC | CASSPGGTSLDEQFF
TRBJ1-2 | TRBD1 | TRBV5-1 | - | TGCGCCACAGCAACCGGCCCATTGACAGGGAGAGGGTTTCATGGCTACACCTTC | CATATGPLTGRGFHGYTF
TRBJ2-1 | - | TRBV7-3 | - | TGTGCCAGCAGCCAACAGGGTTTGGGAGTCTCCTACAATGAGCAGTTCTTC | CASSQQGLGVSYNEQFF
TRBJ2-5 | TRBD2 | TRBV2 | - | TGTGCCAGCAGTCGGCAAGCGGGGGTAGGCGACCAGACCCAGTACTTC | CASSRQAGVGDQTQYF
TRBJ1-3 | - | TRBV28 | - | TGTGCCAGCAGGGAAGGGGGAAACAGAGGAAACACCATATATTTT | CASREGGNRGNTIYF
TRBJ1-2 | - | TRBV7-9 | - | TGTGCCAGCAGCTTAGGTCTTGGGCAAGACAGATCCTATGGCTACACCTTC | CASSLGLGQDRSYGYTF
TRBJ2-7 | TRBD1 | TRBV5-1 | - | TGCGCCAGCAGAGGCGACAGGGCGACCTACGAGCAGTACTTC | CASRGDRATYEQYF
TRBJ1-2 | - | TRBV5-6 | - | TGTGCCAGCAGCTTGGCCTGGGGCTACACCTTC | CASSLAWGYTF
TRBJ2-5 | - | TRBV29-1 | once | TGCAGCGTCCGAGGGGGAGGGCGAGAGACCCAGTACTTC | CSVRGGGRETQYF
TRBJ1-1 | - | TRBV9 | - | TGTGCCAGCAGCCCCGTTGGCAGGGACACTGAAGCTTTCTTT | CASSPVGRDTEAFF
TRBJ2-5 | - | TRBV6-6 | - | TGTGCCAGCAGTGGGAGGAGGGGGGAGACCCAGTACTTC | CASSGRRGETQYF
TRBJ2-1 | - | TRBV5-1 | - | TGCGCCAGCACCCACCGGGGGTCATGGAGCAATGAGCAGTTCTTC | CASTHRGSWSNEQFF
TRBJ2-4 | - | TRBV27 | once | TGTGCCAGCAGTTTTGGGAAGAGGAACATTCAGTACTTC | CASSFGKRNIQYF
TRBJ2-1 | TRBD2 | TRBV20-1 | - | TGCAGTGCACCCGGGACTAGCGGGAGGGACAATGAGCAGTTCTTC | CSAPGTSGRDNEQFF
TRBJ1-6 | TRBD1 | TRBV20-1 | - | TGCAGTGCGCCGGGACAGAGCGTCTATAATTCACCCCTCCACTTT | CSAPGQSVYNSPLHF
TRBJ2-3 | - | TRBV20-1 | - | TGCAGTGCTAGAGTCCAGACCCTAGGCACAGATACGCAGTATTTT | CSARVQTLGTDTQYF
TRBJ2-7 | - | TRBV7-2 | - | TGTGCCAGCAGCCCGCCTCTCTCCTACGAGCAGTACTTC | CASSPPLSYEQYF
TRBJ1-5 | TRBD1 | TRBV20-1 | - | TGCAGTGCTAAGACAGGGGGGAATCAGCCCCAGCATTTT | CSAKTGGNQPQHF
TRBJ1-1 | - | TRBV29-1 | - | TGCAGCGTTGGGGGTGAATCTGAAGCTTTCTTT | CSVGGESEAFF
TRBJ2-5 | - | TRBV5-1 | - | TGCGCCAGCAGAGGGGGGTTGGCGAGAGAGACCCAGTACTTC | CASRGGLARETQYF
TRBJ2-7 | - | TRBV3-1 | once | TGTGCCAGCAGCCAAAATCTGGGACTCAACGAGCAGTACTTC | CASSQNLGLNEQYF
TRBJ2-2 | - | TRBV7-3 | - | TGTGCCAGCCGAACCCAGGGCGGGGAGCTGTTTTTT | CASRTQGGELFF
TRBJ2-6 | - | TRBV9 | - | TGTGCCAGCAGCCACGGGAGCTCTGGGGCCAACGTCCTGACTTTC | CASSHGSSGANVLTF